The present T cell receptor (beta chain) was sequenced within a study of T-cell memory formation after mild COVID-19. Looking at the study overall: Largely, TCR clusters stayed within a single donor. Overall study findings and caveats: Pre-infection memory held some responding clones, suggesting pre-existing cross-reactive T cells responded.

This clonotype was detected only a few times. Its antigen is not identified. Germline V gene sequence: CDR1 SQVTM, CDR2 ANQGSEA. This CDR3 comprises 12 residues. The ends were cut back, 4 bases at V and 3 bases at J, with 10 bases in the middle. Researchers used 5'RACE with constant-segment primers to make TCR alpha and TCR beta cDNA libraries that carry sample barcodes and UMIs. TCRdb analysed the 5' RACE reads with MiXCR anew, one entry per CDR3 protein. The table shows about 240,000 distinct CDR3 sequences, with 8% to 9.5% occurring only once. The J gene is TRBJ2-7, the V gene TRBV29-1; TRBD1 is a possible D gene (5 bases). This receptor was identified in a young man who had mild COVID-19 (a few samples of this study predate the infection). Cell type and time point are not known. Material: PBMCs or a T cell subset sorted from them (not recorded which). CDR3 loop: CSVAFQGYEQYF. For the CDR3, the DNA is TGCAGCGTTGCCTTCCAGGGCTACGAGCAGTACTTC.